A selection of T cell receptor beta chains follows, all from one sample in a study of T cells of healthy individuals. In TCRdb, the 5' RACE reads were re-called with MiXCR into one record per CDR3 protein. The table has around 98,000 distinct CDR3 sequences, about 16% seen once. Receptor source: a human donor in good health. CDR3s include the opening cysteine and the closing phenylalanine or tryptophan. A D gene is named only where the DNA matches it firmly. Clone size, where shown, is once, few, many, or a class for clones that have expanded.

>TRBD2|TRBV7-2|TRBJ2-2|NA
CASSARTSHAGELFF
TGTGCCAGCAGCGCCAGGACTAGTCATGCCGGGGAGCTGTTTTTT
>NA|TRBV27|TRBJ1-5|NA
CASSQRGDNQPQHF
TGTGCCAGCAGCCAGAGAGGGGATAATCAGCCCCAGCATTTT
>NA|TRBV5-1|TRBJ2-7|many
CASSSNYEQYF
TGCGCCAGCAGCTCGAACTACGAGCAGTACTTC
>TRBD2|TRBV15|TRBJ2-7|NA
CATRRLAGSEQYF
TGTGCCACCAGGAGACTAGCGGGATCCGAGCAGTACTTC
>NA|TRBV20-1|TRBJ1-1|many
CSARDLSRGDTEAFF
TGCAGTGCTAGAGATTTGAGCCGGGGTGACACTGAAGCTTTCTTT
>NA|TRBV6-2/TRBV6-3|TRBJ1-1|once
CASSFRQDTEAFF
TGTGCCAGCAGTTTTAGACAGGACACTGAAGCTTTCTTT
>NA|TRBV29-1|TRBJ2-1|NA
CSVVYGRIRNEQFF
TGCAGCGTTGTATATGGGAGGATAAGGAATGAGCAGTTCTTC
>NA|TRBV10-3|TRBJ1-1|few
CAISDPLMNTEAFF
TGTGCCATCAGTGACCCCCTGATGAACACTGAAGCTTTCTTT
>TRBD1|TRBV11-2|TRBJ2-5|NA
CASSTVDRDRQTQYF
TGTGCCAGCAGCACCGTCGACCGGGACAGACAGACCCAGTACTTC
>NA|TRBV20-1|TRBJ2-5|many
CSARVDSLKATQYF
TGCAGTGCTAGAGTTGACTCCCTGAAGGCGACCCAGTACTTC
>TRBD1|TRBV20-1|TRBJ1-3|many
CSAPGQGSGNTIYF
TGCAGTGCACCCGGACAGGGATCCGGAAACACCATATATTTT
>TRBD1|TRBV6-2/TRBV6-3|TRBJ1-4|NA
CASSPPRDRDEKLFF
TGTGCCAGCAGTCCGCCGAGGGACAGGGATGAAAAACTGTTTTTT
>NA|TRBV25-1|TRBJ1-4|few
CASSETVGEKLFF
TGTGCCAGCAGTGAGACGGTCGGTGAAAAACTGTTTTTT
>NA|TRBV28|TRBJ2-7|few
CASRTSGGYEQYF
TGTGCCAGCAGGACGAGTGGAGGGTACGAGCAGTACTTC
>TRBD1|TRBV27|TRBJ1-1|few
CASSLLQGVGGTEAFF
TGTGCCAGCAGTTTACTACAGGGGGTGGGGGGCACTGAAGCTTTCTTT
>TRBD2|TRBV28|TRBJ2-5|once
CASSSWTSGRLQTQYF
TGTGCCAGCAGTTCCTGGACTAGCGGGAGGTTGCAGACCCAGTACTTC
>NA|TRBV5-1|TRBJ1-2|NA
CASSSRTGPNTF
TGCGCCAGCAGCTCCAGGACCGGCCCAAACACCTTC
>TRBD1|TRBV27|TRBJ2-7|NA
CASSSGTGEHEQYF
TGTGCCAGCAGCTCCGGGACAGGGGAACACGAGCAGTACTTC
>TRBD2|TRBV20-1|TRBJ2-5|NA
CSLVGGDEETQYF
TGCAGTCTAGTGGGGGGGGATGAAGAGACCCAGTACTTC
>TRBD1|TRBV18|TRBJ1-2|many
CASSPMTGPNYGYTF
TGTGCCAGCTCACCTATGACAGGGCCTAACTATGGCTACACCTTC
>TRBD1|TRBV15|TRBJ2-1|few
CATSIFDRGLSYNEQFF
TGTGCCACCAGCATCTTTGACAGGGGGCTCTCCTACAATGAGCAGTTCTTC
>NA|TRBV7-9|TRBJ1-5|many
CASSRSGMGNQPQHF
TGTGCCAGCAGCCGGTCAGGGATGGGCAATCAGCCCCAGCATTTT